This TCR beta chain derives from a study of T cell changes during pregnancy in multiple sclerosis. Trimming took 5 bases from V and 3 from J, leaving 17 bases between them. This CDR3 spans 16 amino acids. The germline V gene has CDR1 SGHTA and CDR2 FQGNSA. The protocol was immunoSEQ multiplex PCR, while the TCRdb copy is restricted to in-frame clones and leaves out a portion. There are 25,000 to 35,000 clones in the sample; 90% occur only once, and under 0.75% lies in the top ten. The sequencing used CD4+ T cells from peripheral blood mononuclear cells, collected in the third trimester of pregnancy. The chain has TRBV7-2 and TRBJ2-1; tentative D call: TRBD2 (5 bases). The sequence was collected from a female donor in good health, enrolled as a control in a pregnancy study. CDR3 protein: CASSLESRGVYNEQFF. The CDR3 coding sequence is TGTGCCAGCAGCCTTGAAAGTCGGGGAGTCTACAATGAGCAGTTCTTC. The entire variable domain, with the rest obtained from reference TRBV7-2 and TRBJ2-1, is as follows: GAGVSQSPSNKVTEKGKDVELRCDPISGHTALYWYRQSLGQGLEFLIYFQGNSAPDKSGLPSDRFSAERTGGSVSTLTIQRTQQEDSAVYLCASSLESRGVYNEQFFGPGTRLTVL.